These T cell receptor beta chains were read from a single sample in a study of Ad26.COV2.S vaccination and SARS-CoV-2 variants. Repertoires were generated with immunoSEQ multiplex PCR, while TCRdb's copy carries only in-frame clones and drops some. The table records about 390,000 clones, about nine tenths of them present only once. The sequenced sample was peripheral blood, obtained in a trial of Ad26.COV2.S vaccine versus placebo. All receptors derive from a person between 18 and 60 years old who received the Ad26.COV2.S COVID-19 vaccine or a placebo. The CDR3 runs from the conserved cysteine through the conserved F or W. Fields, in order: J gene, clone size, V gene, CDR3 length, CDR3 protein. Clone size is given for some rows only: seen once, a few or many times, or a class if the clone is expanded.

j_gene: TRBJ1-2; abundance: NA; v_gene: TRBV6-6; len: 15; CDR3aa: CASSYVLRGAYGYTF
j_gene: TRBJ2-1; abundance: few; v_gene: TRBV2; len: 13; CDR3aa: CASSARLGHEQFF
j_gene: TRBJ1-2; abundance: many; v_gene: TRBV28; len: 14; CDR3aa: CASTPGGVNYGYTF
j_gene: TRBJ1-2; abundance: NA; v_gene: TRBV7-9; len: 14; CDR3aa: CASSLSGDFYGYTF
j_gene: TRBJ2-7; abundance: NA; v_gene: TRBV7-2; len: 13; CDR3aa: CARGTPLSYEQYF
j_gene: TRBJ2-3; abundance: NA; v_gene: TRBV5-1; len: 12; CDR3aa: CASSSRLGTQYF
j_gene: TRBJ2-7; abundance: NA; v_gene: TRBV4-1; len: 16; CDR3aa: CASSHGPGQGRYEQYF
j_gene: TRBJ1-1; abundance: NA; v_gene: TRBV6-1; len: 16; CDR3aa: CASSEQGWYVNTEAFF
j_gene: TRBJ2-5; abundance: NA; v_gene: TRBV3-1/TRBV3-2; len: 16; CDR3aa: CASSQGVPAGRETQYF
j_gene: TRBJ1-6; abundance: NA; v_gene: TRBV18; len: 14; CDR3aa: CASSNRVESSPLHF
j_gene: TRBJ1-1; abundance: NA; v_gene: TRBV9; len: 14; CDR3aa: CASSGGQRNTEAFF
j_gene: TRBJ1-1; abundance: NA; v_gene: TRBV6-5; len: 11; CDR3aa: CASRGNTEAFF
j_gene: TRBJ2-7; abundance: few; v_gene: TRBV12-3/TRBV12-4; len: 13; CDR3aa: CASSFVRGPEQYF
j_gene: TRBJ1-6; abundance: NA; v_gene: TRBV3-1/TRBV3-2; len: 17; CDR3aa: CASSQAPDREGNSPLHF
j_gene: TRBJ2-1; abundance: NA; v_gene: TRBV11-3; len: 13; CDR3aa: CASSFLRDTEQFF
j_gene: TRBJ1-5; abundance: NA; v_gene: TRBV6-2/TRBV6-3; len: 15; CDR3aa: CASSYDGAGNQPQHF
j_gene: TRBJ2-2; abundance: NA; v_gene: TRBV7-2; len: 16; CDR3aa: CASSLLGGANTGELFF
j_gene: TRBJ2-7; abundance: NA; v_gene: TRBV12-3/TRBV12-4; len: 12; CDR3aa: CASSLGQAEQYF
j_gene: TRBJ2-5; abundance: NA; v_gene: TRBV1; len: 15; CDR3aa: CTSSQRGGWGETQYF
j_gene: TRBJ2-7; abundance: NA; v_gene: TRBV27; len: 14; CDR3aa: CASKRTSGVYEQYF
j_gene: TRBJ1-1; abundance: NA; v_gene: TRBV14; len: 12; CDR3aa: CASSRRSTEAFF
j_gene: TRBJ2-5; abundance: NA; v_gene: TRBV3-1/TRBV3-2; len: 15; CDR3aa: CASSPPSGTSGTQYF
j_gene: TRBJ2-7; abundance: NA; v_gene: TRBV18; len: 12; CDR3aa: CASSGDSYEQYF
j_gene: TRBJ1-5; abundance: NA; v_gene: TRBV19; len: 15; CDR3aa: CASTSGTRGNQPQHF
j_gene: TRBJ2-1; abundance: NA; v_gene: TRBV6-5; len: 14; CDR3aa: CASSYSSGNNEQFF
j_gene: TRBJ2-3; abundance: NA; v_gene: TRBV4-1; len: 13; CDR3aa: CASRGYSTDTQYF
j_gene: TRBJ1-2; abundance: NA; v_gene: TRBV7-2; len: 13; CDR3aa: CASGLRAWRGYTF
j_gene: TRBJ2-7; abundance: NA; v_gene: TRBV6-2/TRBV6-3; len: 15; CDR3aa: CASSPSIGTLDEQYF
j_gene: TRBJ2-2; abundance: few; v_gene: TRBV24-1; len: 16; CDR3aa: CATSPGEGDENGELFF
j_gene: TRBJ1-2; abundance: NA; v_gene: TRBV19; len: 14; CDR3aa: CASSIARDRQGYTF
j_gene: TRBJ1-1; abundance: once; v_gene: TRBV4-3; len: 15; CDR3aa: CASSHADSPRLGAFF
j_gene: TRBJ1-1; abundance: NA; v_gene: TRBV15; len: 18; CDR3aa: CATSRDIVGGQENTEAFF
j_gene: TRBJ1-4; abundance: NA; v_gene: TRBV14; len: 13; CDR3aa: CASSRGFLEKLFF
j_gene: TRBJ2-1; abundance: once; v_gene: TRBV5-1; len: 15; CDR3aa: CASSHGQGGYNEQFF
j_gene: TRBJ1-2; abundance: NA; v_gene: TRBV18; len: 13; CDR3aa: CASSSGVFQGYTF
j_gene: TRBJ2-7; abundance: many; v_gene: TRBV13; len: 13; CDR3aa: CASSQSQVHEQYF
j_gene: TRBJ2-1; abundance: NA; v_gene: TRBV10-2; len: 13; CDR3aa: CASSEYGRREQFF
j_gene: TRBJ2-3; abundance: NA; v_gene: TRBV10-1; len: 13; CDR3aa: CATAGGPTDTQYF
j_gene: TRBJ2-2; abundance: NA; v_gene: TRBV5-6; len: 14; CDR3aa: CASSLILDTGELFF
j_gene: TRBJ1-1; abundance: NA; v_gene: TRBV29-1; len: 14; CDR3aa: CSVEAGAGGTEAFF
j_gene: TRBJ2-2; abundance: once; v_gene: TRBV7-9; len: 15; CDR3aa: CASSHQGVNTGELFF
j_gene: TRBJ2-3; abundance: NA; v_gene: TRBV12-3/TRBV12-4; len: 12; CDR3aa: CASSPSTDTQYF
j_gene: TRBJ1-2; abundance: NA; v_gene: TRBV6-1; len: 16; CDR3aa: CASSELDVQGNYGYTF
j_gene: TRBJ1-2; abundance: once; v_gene: TRBV6-6; len: 14; CDR3aa: CASSYSMGGPGYTF
j_gene: TRBJ1-4; abundance: NA; v_gene: TRBV6-5; len: 13; CDR3aa: CASSEGETGKLFF
j_gene: TRBJ1-6; abundance: NA; v_gene: TRBV11-2; len: 15; CDR3aa: CASSLEGILDSPLHF
j_gene: TRBJ2-3; abundance: few; v_gene: TRBV4-3; len: 17; CDR3aa: CASSQARAGGPLDTQYF
j_gene: TRBJ1-1; abundance: NA; v_gene: TRBV6-2/TRBV6-3; len: 15; CDR3aa: CASSYDRGLYTEAFF
j_gene: TRBJ2-7; abundance: NA; v_gene: TRBV20-1; len: 13; CDR3aa: CSASATGGHEQYF
j_gene: TRBJ2-2; abundance: NA; v_gene: TRBV2; len: 15; CDR3aa: CASKRTILNTGELFF